These 30 T cell receptor beta chains originate from one sample sequenced in a study of blood T cell repertoires in COVID-19. The data were produced by immunoSEQ multiplex PCR, yet TCRdb's version contains in-frame clones alone and is incomplete. The sample gives approximately 120,000 clones, about 77% of which show up once; around 20% is in the top ten. Material for sequencing was peripheral blood. Receptor source: an elderly man with acute or convalescent COVID-19.

The rearrangement uses TRBV5-5 and TRBJ1-1; D not certain. Trimming left V 5 bases short and J 0 bases short, with 8 bases between. CDR1 and CDR2 from the germline V gene are SGHKS and YYEKEE (reference sequence). CDR3 size: 13 residues. The CDR3 spells CASRTGVNTEAFF. DNA for the CDR3: TGTGCCAGCAGGACGGGAGTGAACACTGAAGCTTTCTTT.

This chain's CDR3 is CASSLDVLGEGVYEQYF. As DNA, the CDR3 is TGTGCCAGCAGCTTGGATGTCCTGGGCGAGGGAGTCTACGAGCAGTACTTC. The chain is built from TRBV5-6 and TRBJ2-7; D may be TRBD2 (5 bases). CDR3 size: 17 residues. V lost 0 bases and J lost 3, with 19 bases in between. Germline V gene sequence: CDR1 SGHDT, CDR2 YYEEEE.

The chain links TRBV4-3 to TRBJ2-1; TRBD1 matches at 7 bases. The J segment lost 7 bases and the V segment lost 5 bases, leaving 14 bases of the junction unmatched. The CDR3 contains 16 residues. Germline CDR1 is LGHNA and CDR2 is YSLEER. The CDR3 coding sequence is TGCGCCAGCAGCTCTTTTACCGGGACAGAACGGAATGAGCAGTTCTTC. Encoded protein: CASSSFTGTERNEQFF.

The CDR3 DNA follows: TGTGCCAGTAGGCAAGGACAGGGTCCTATTAATTCACCCCTCCACTTT. It yields the protein CASRQGQGPINSPLHF. The chain uses TRBV19 and TRBJ1-6; TRBD1 matches at 8 bases. The J segment lost 6 bases and the V segment lost 6 bases, leaving 10 bases of the junction unmatched. The germline gives CDR1 LNHDA, CDR2 SQIVND (reference sequence). The CDR3 is 16 amino acids.

This clone was counted only a few times. The chain is built from TRBV4-1 and TRBJ2-2, with no clear D. The V end was cut by 6 bases, the J end by 6 bases, with 11 bases between. This CDR3 is 13 amino acids long. Per the germline V gene, CDR1 is MGHRA and CDR2 is YSYEKL. CDR3 residues: CASRPAGAGELFF. CDR3 nucleotide sequence: TGCGCCAGCAGACCGGCAGGTGCCGGGGAGCTGTTTTTT.

The genes are TRBV7-2 and TRBJ1-2; 8 nucleotides match TRBD1. The V segment lost 2 bases and the J segment 7 bases; nucleotides outside the gene matches: 6. Germline V lookup: CDR1 SGHTA, CDR2 FQGNSA. This CDR3 has 14 residues. The DNA of the CDR3 is TGTGCCAGCAGCTTAAGCTCAGGGGGCGTTGGCTACACCTTC. It specifies CASSLSSGGVGYTF.

This chain links TRBV7-2 with TRBJ1-3; D perhaps matches TRBD1 (6 bases). The CDR3 is 15 amino acids. V lost 3 bases to trimming and J lost 0 bases, with 9 bases between them. Germline CDR1 SGHTA, CDR2 FQGNSA. The CDR3, as DNA: TGTGCCAGCAGCTTGACAGGAAACTCTGGAAACACCATATATTTT. Its translation: CASSLTGNSGNTIYF.

The chain combines TRBV18 with TRBJ2-5; D is undetermined. Trimming took off 3 bases at V and 0 bases at J, with 5 bases between the two ends. Germline V lookup: CDR1 KGHSH, CDR2 LQKENI. The CDR3 length is 13 residues. CDR3 DNA: TGTGCCAGCTCACCCGAGTACCAAGAGACCCAGTACTTC. Amino acid sequence: CASSPEYQETQYF.

The rearrangement joins TRBV7-9 to TRBJ2-3, with TRBD1 matching over 10 bases. Germline CDR1 and CDR2: SEHNR and FQNEAQ (reference sequence). The V gene end was trimmed by 2 bases and the J gene end by 0 bases; junction bases not matched to a gene: 5. This CDR3 contains 17 residues. CDR3 amino acids: CASSLTGTGVSTDTQYF. CDR3 DNA: TGTGCCAGCAGCTTAACGGGGACAGGGGTTAGCACAGATACGCAGTATTTT.

V usage is TRBV3-1 (or the pseudogene TRBV3-2) and J usage is TRBJ1-2; 8 bases match TRBD1. The CDR3 spans 16 residues. Trimming removed 10 bases from V and 3 bases from J; junction bases left unmatched: 16. CDR1 is LGHDT and CDR2 is YNNKEL in the germline V gene (reference sequence). CDR3 residues: CATSDQKTGAYYGYTF. The CDR3 DNA follows: TGTGCCACCTCCGATCAGAAGACAGGGGCCTACTATGGCTACACCTTC.

This clone turned up a few times. This rearrangement joins TRBV5-1 to TRBJ1-1; D perhaps matches TRBD1 (5 bases). Trimming removed 4 bases at V and 11 bases at J, with 15 bases between. CDR1 and CDR2 from the germline V gene are SGHRS and YFSETQ. CDR3 length equals 12 residues. CDR3 sequence reads: CASSREGRDAFF. CDR3 nucleotide sequence: TGCGCCAGCAGCAGGGAGGGCAGGGACGCTTTCTTT.

The chain recombines TRBV6-4 with TRBJ1-6; D unclear. CDR3 length: 17 amino acids. The germline gives CDR1 MRHNA, CDR2 SNTAGT. The ends were cut back, 6 bases at V and 0 bases at J, with 15 bases in the middle. Here the CDR3 DNA reads TGTGCCAGCAGGGAGCCTAGACTGCACTCCTATAATTCACCCCTCCACTTT. Amino acids: CASREPRLHSYNSPLHF.

In this sample, this clone turned up a few times. The J gene is TRBJ2-3, the V gene TRBV9; TRBD2 matches at 14 bases. Unmatched junction bases numbered 4, after V lost 3 bases and J lost 1 base. There are 17 residues in the CDR3. In germline, CDR1 is SGDLS, CDR2 YYNGEE. The CDR3 reads CASSAGLAGVGTDTQYF. Written as DNA, the CDR3 is TGTGCCAGCAGCGCGGGACTAGCGGGGGTAGGCACAGATACGCAGTATTTT.

DNA of the CDR3: TGTGCCAGCAGCTTCGGAGGGGCCGGAGAGACCCAGTACTTC. It encodes CASSFGGAGETQYF. The chain carries TRBV11-2 and TRBJ2-5; possible D gene TRBD2, 6 bases. The germline CDR1 and CDR2 sequences are SGHAT and FQNNGV. V dropped 3 bases and J dropped 4 bases, with 12 bases sitting between them. The CDR3 runs to 14 residues.

A single count supports this clone. V is TRBV7-9 and J is TRBJ1-1, with 7 bases matching TRBD1. The germline CDR1 and CDR2 sequences are SEHNR and FQNEAQ (reference sequence). The CDR3 loop spans 13 amino acids. Losses at the gene ends were 6 bases for V and 3 bases for J; bases not matched to a gene: 4. In DNA form, the CDR3 reads TGTGCCAGCAGGACAGGGTGGGACACTGAAGCTTTCTTT. Amino acid sequence: CASRTGWDTEAFF.

This rearrangement joins TRBV5-5 to TRBJ2-5; D is possibly TRBD1 (6 bases). With 0 bases removed from V and 2 bases from J, the gap between germline ends came to 11 bases. Germline-derived CDR1 and CDR2 are SGHKS and YYEKEE (reference sequence). The CDR3 covers 15 residues. The CDR3 loop is CASSLGTGPQETQYF. In nucleotides, the CDR3 is TGTGCCAGCAGCTTGGGCACAGGGCCTCAAGAGACCCAGTACTTC.

This clone was seen a handful of times. The chain employs TRBV19 and TRBJ1-2; 10 bases fit TRBD1. The CDR3 runs to 14 residues. Per germline, CDR1 LNHDA and CDR2 SQIVND (reference sequence). After removal of 3 bases from V and 7 bases from J, the junction contained 5 bases not matched to a gene. The CDR3 here is CASSIDRGRGGYTF. CDR3 nucleotides: TGTGCCAGTAGTATCGACAGGGGGCGAGGTGGCTACACCTTC.

This chain joins TRBV30 and TRBJ2-1; 9 nucleotides agree with TRBD1. This CDR3 is built from 14 residues. Trimming cost V 5 bases and J 10 bases; bases outside gene matches: 12. Germline CDR1 GTSNPN, CDR2 SVGIG (reference sequence). The CDR3 coding sequence is TGTGCCTGGGCCCGGGACAGGGTAAATTCAGAGCAGTTCTTC. It encodes CAWARDRVNSEQFF.

The CDR3 reads CASSQGGGEETQYF. CDR3 coding DNA: TGCGCCAGCAGCCAGGGCGGGGGCGAGGAGACCCAGTACTTC. The chain couples TRBV5-1 to TRBJ2-5; D might be TRBD2 (7 bases). Per germline, CDR1 SGHRS and CDR2 YFSETQ. V was pared by 4 bases and J by 5 bases, with 15 bases between. There are 14 residues in the CDR3.

The V gene is TRBV28, the J gene TRBJ1-4; 10 bases match TRBD1. This CDR3 has 14 residues. J lost 7 bases, V lost 6 bases, and 5 bases had no gene match. CDR1 is MDHEN and CDR2 is SYDVKM in the germline V gene. The CDR3 DNA reads as TGTGCCAGCAGGTCCGGGACAGGGGTTGAAAAACTGTTTTTT. As protein: CASRSGTGVEKLFF.

V and J are TRBV28 and TRBJ2-2; 9 positions match TRBD1. The ends lost 8 bases at V and 4 bases at J; junction bases unmatched: 5. This CDR3 has 14 amino acids. CDR1 is MDHEN and CDR2 is SYDVKM in the germline V gene. CDR3 nucleotide sequence: TGTGCCAGCGGGGAACAGGGGGCCACCGGGGAGCTGTTTTTT. Amino acid sequence: CASGEQGATGELFF.

This clone was counted only a few times. The genes are TRBV27 and TRBJ1-1; the D gene is possibly TRBD1 (5 bases). Trimming stripped 3 bases from V and 0 bases from J, with 11 bases between. The V gene's germline CDR1 is MNHEY and CDR2 SMNVEV (reference sequence). This CDR3 spans 15 amino acids. CDR3 sequence reads: CASSFGAGLNTEAFF. Written as DNA, the CDR3 is TGTGCCAGCAGTTTTGGGGCAGGGCTGAACACTGAAGCTTTCTTT.

The V and J genes are TRBV3-1 (or the pseudogene TRBV3-2) and TRBJ2-3, with D possibly being TRBD2 (6 bases). V was trimmed by 1 base and J by 4 bases, leaving 12 bases between them. The germline CDR1 and CDR2 sequences are LGHDT and YNNKEL (reference sequence). CDR3 length: 15 amino acids. The CDR3 is CASSQVGKRADTQYF. The CDR3 DNA reads as TGTGCCAGCAGCCAAGTTGGTAAGCGGGCAGATACGCAGTATTTT.

The J gene is TRBJ2-7, the V gene TRBV6-5; weak D call: TRBD2 (5 bases). The CDR3 is 15 amino acids. Trimming removed 6 bases from V and 6 bases from J, with 21 bases in between. Germline lookup yields CDR1 MNHEY and CDR2 SVGAGI. CDR3 region: CASRTRVPLLGEQYF. The CDR3 coding sequence is TGTGCCAGCAGGACGAGGGTTCCCCTTTTAGGCGAGCAGTACTTC.

CDR3 DNA: TGTGCCAGAAGCTTTGAGGTTCCCACTGAAGCTTTCTTT. It translates to CARSFEVPTEAFF. This rearrangement joins TRBV7-5 to TRBJ1-1. TRBV7-5 is a listed pseudogene. The CDR3 runs 13 residues.

The V gene is TRBV7-2, the J gene TRBJ2-7; D gene uncertain. This CDR3 is built from 12 residues. Germline CDR1 and CDR2: SGHTA and FQGNSA. V lost 5 bases, J lost 2 bases, and 7 bases lay in between. For the CDR3, the DNA is TGTGCCAGCAGCGAACACACCTACGAGCAGTACTTC. It codes for CASSEHTYEQYF.

The chain has TRBV4-1 and TRBJ2-3; 8 bases are a match to TRBD1. The CDR3 covers 15 residues. Germline values: CDR1 MGHRA, CDR2 YSYEKL. Trimming at V came to 1 base and at J to 2 bases, leaving 2 bases not matched to a gene. The DNA of the CDR3 is TGCGCCAGCAGCCAAGTGACAGGGGACACAGATACGCAGTATTTT. Translation: CASSQVTGDTDTQYF.

V is TRBV9 and J is TRBJ2-3, with 8 bases aligning to TRBD2. Trimming removed 0 bases from V and 8 bases from J; junction bases left unmatched: 5. This CDR3 comprises 14 residues. Germline loops: CDR1 SGDLS, CDR2 YYNGEE. CDR3 nucleotides: TGTGCCAGCAGCGTAGGCGGGGGGTCCCTTACGCAGTATTTT. The encoded protein is CASSVGGGSLTQYF.

The V and J genes are TRBV5-4 and TRBJ2-2, with TRBD2 matching over 9 bases. V lost 3 bases, J lost 3 bases, and 3 bases stayed unmatched. The CDR3 sequence is 15 residues long. Germline values: CDR1 SGHNT, CDR2 YYREEE (reference sequence). The CDR3 nucleotides are TGTGCCAGCAGCTCGGGACTAGCCTACACCGGGGAGCTGTTTTTT. Residues: CASSSGLAYTGELFF.

This chain links TRBV12-3 or TRBV12-4 with TRBJ1-5; D is unclear. There are 13 residues in the CDR3. Trimming took off 1 base at V and 11 bases at J, with 12 bases between the two ends. The CDR3 here is CASSLDGYRAQHF. CDR3 nucleotides: TGTGCCAGCAGTTTAGATGGGTATCGGGCCCAGCATTTT.